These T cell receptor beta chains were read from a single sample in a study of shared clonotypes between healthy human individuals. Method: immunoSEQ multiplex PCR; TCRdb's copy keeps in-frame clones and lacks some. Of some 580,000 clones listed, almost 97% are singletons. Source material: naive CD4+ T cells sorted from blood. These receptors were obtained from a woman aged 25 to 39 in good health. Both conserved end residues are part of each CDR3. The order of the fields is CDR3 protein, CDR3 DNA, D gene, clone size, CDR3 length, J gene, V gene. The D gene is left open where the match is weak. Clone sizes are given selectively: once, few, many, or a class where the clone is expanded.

cdr3_aa: CASVRTVSYEQYF
cdr3_nt: TGTGCCAGCGTGCGGACCGTTTCCTACGAGCAGTACTTC
d_call: NA
clone_size: NA
cdr3_length: 13
j_call: TRBJ2-7
v_call: TRBV2

cdr3_aa: CASSFRREGPYNEQFF
cdr3_nt: TGTGCCAGCAGTTTCAGGCGGGAGGGCCCTTACAATGAGCAGTTCTTC
d_call: TRBD2
clone_size: NA
cdr3_length: 16
j_call: TRBJ2-1
v_call: TRBV27

cdr3_aa: CASSPPQLAGSQETQYF
cdr3_nt: TGTGCCAGCTCACCACCTCAACTAGCGGGAAGTCAAGAGACCCAGTACTTC
d_call: TRBD2
clone_size: NA
cdr3_length: 17
j_call: TRBJ2-5
v_call: TRBV18

cdr3_aa: CAIGPGLAGGHTQYF
cdr3_nt: TGTGCCATCGGTCCGGGACTAGCGGGAGGGCACACGCAGTATTTT
d_call: TRBD2
clone_size: NA
cdr3_length: 15
j_call: TRBJ2-3
v_call: TRBV10-3

cdr3_aa: CVSSQDKTSETQYF
cdr3_nt: TGTGTCAGCAGCCAAGATAAGACTTCGGAGACCCAGTACTTC
d_call: NA
clone_size: NA
cdr3_length: 14
j_call: TRBJ2-5
v_call: TRBV4-2

cdr3_aa: CAGSLDRASTDTQYF
cdr3_nt: TGTGCCGGGTCCCTGGACAGGGCGAGCACAGATACGCAGTATTTT
d_call: TRBD1
clone_size: NA
cdr3_length: 15
j_call: TRBJ2-3
v_call: TRBV27

cdr3_aa: CASSLLAAGGPRRYEQYF
cdr3_nt: TGTGCCAGCAGTTTATTGGCAGCGGGAGGGCCTAGACGCTACGAGCAGTACTTC
d_call: TRBD2
clone_size: NA
cdr3_length: 18
j_call: TRBJ2-7
v_call: TRBV27

cdr3_aa: CASSRQSETQYF
cdr3_nt: TGTGCCAGCAGTCGGCAGTCGGAGACCCAGTACTTC
d_call: NA
clone_size: NA
cdr3_length: 12
j_call: TRBJ2-5
v_call: TRBV5-4

cdr3_aa: CASSAGTSGFYNEQFF
cdr3_nt: TGTGCCAGCAGCGCCGGGACTAGCGGTTTCTACAATGAGCAGTTCTTC
d_call: TRBD2
clone_size: NA
cdr3_length: 16
j_call: TRBJ2-1
v_call: TRBV7-6

cdr3_aa: CASSQDVRPAPFSYEQYF
cdr3_nt: TGTGCCAGCAGCCAAGATGTACGTCCGGCGCCCTTCTCCTACGAGCAGTACTTC
d_call: NA
clone_size: NA
cdr3_length: 18
j_call: TRBJ2-7
v_call: TRBV14

cdr3_aa: CASSEARDTYYGYTF
cdr3_nt: TGTGCCAGCAGTGAAGCCCGGGACACTTACTATGGCTACACCTTC
d_call: NA
clone_size: NA
cdr3_length: 15
j_call: TRBJ1-2
v_call: TRBV2

cdr3_aa: CASRSGPSIDTQYF
cdr3_nt: TGTGCCAGCAGATCGGGACCTTCGATAGATACGCAGTATTTT
d_call: NA
clone_size: NA
cdr3_length: 14
j_call: TRBJ2-3
v_call: TRBV28

cdr3_aa: CASSQLAGGKYEQYF
cdr3_nt: TGCGCCAGCAGCCAACTAGCGGGAGGCAAGTACGAGCAGTACTTC
d_call: TRBD2
clone_size: NA
cdr3_length: 15
j_call: TRBJ2-7
v_call: TRBV4-1

cdr3_aa: CASSLADSTDTQYF
cdr3_nt: TGTGCCAGCAGCCTAGCGGACAGCACAGATACGCAGTATTTT
d_call: TRBD2
clone_size: NA
cdr3_length: 14
j_call: TRBJ2-3
v_call: TRBV2

cdr3_aa: CASGGLAGSYEQYF
cdr3_nt: TGCGCCAGCGGGGGACTAGCGGGATCCTACGAGCAGTACTTC
d_call: TRBD2
clone_size: once
cdr3_length: 14
j_call: TRBJ2-7
v_call: TRBV5-1

cdr3_aa: CASSAGDRPFF
cdr3_nt: TGTGCCAGCAGCGCCGGGGACCGCCCGTTCTTC
d_call: NA
clone_size: NA
cdr3_length: 11
j_call: TRBJ2-1
v_call: TRBV9

cdr3_aa: CASRDPPGTGETGELFF
cdr3_nt: TGTGCCAGTAGAGACCCACCCGGGACAGGGGAAACCGGGGAGCTGTTTTTT
d_call: TRBD1
clone_size: NA
cdr3_length: 17
j_call: TRBJ2-2
v_call: TRBV19

cdr3_aa: CASSMAGTGQGARLVANTEAFF
cdr3_nt: TGTGCCAGTAGTATGGCTGGTACGGGACAGGGTGCGCGGCTTGTAGCGAACACTGAAGCTTTCTTT
d_call: TRBD1
clone_size: NA
cdr3_length: 22
j_call: TRBJ1-1
v_call: TRBV19

cdr3_aa: CASSVAPGGTEAFF
cdr3_nt: TGTGCCAGCAGCGTAGCCCCTGGGGGCACTGAAGCTTTCTTT
d_call: NA
clone_size: NA
cdr3_length: 14
j_call: TRBJ1-1
v_call: TRBV9

cdr3_aa: CATLAGGLETQYF
cdr3_nt: TGTGCCACGCTAGCGGGAGGGTTGGAGACCCAGTACTTC
d_call: TRBD2
clone_size: NA
cdr3_length: 13
j_call: TRBJ2-5
v_call: TRBV10-3

cdr3_aa: CAADWGVNTEAFF
cdr3_nt: TGTGCCGCCGACTGGGGCGTGAACACTGAAGCTTTCTTT
d_call: NA
clone_size: once
cdr3_length: 13
j_call: TRBJ1-1
v_call: TRBV6-1

cdr3_aa: CASTRGAGRTEAFF
cdr3_nt: TGTGCCAGCACTAGGGGGGCTGGAAGGACTGAAGCTTTCTTT
d_call: NA
clone_size: NA
cdr3_length: 14
j_call: TRBJ1-1
v_call: TRBV28

cdr3_aa: CASSGGSGSHYEQYF
cdr3_nt: TGTGCCAGCAGTGGGGGTAGCGGGAGTCACTACGAGCAGTACTTC
d_call: TRBD2
clone_size: NA
cdr3_length: 15
j_call: TRBJ2-7
v_call: TRBV6-1

cdr3_aa: CASSPPGLVHEQFF
cdr3_nt: TGTGCCAGCAGCCCCCCAGGACTAGTCCATGAGCAGTTCTTC
d_call: TRBD2
clone_size: NA
cdr3_length: 14
j_call: TRBJ2-1
v_call: TRBV7-2

cdr3_aa: CASSQTGRAYEQYF
cdr3_nt: TGCGCCAGCAGCCAGACTGGAAGAGCCTACGAGCAGTACTTC
d_call: NA
clone_size: NA
cdr3_length: 14
j_call: TRBJ2-7
v_call: TRBV4-1